The clone carrying this T cell receptor (beta chain) was seen more than once but under ten times. This entry is derived from a study of blood T cell repertoires in COVID-19. Study summary: The United States, Italy and Spain were the sources of the acute and convalescent COVID-19 samples. Sample material is recorded as cDNA or gDNA derived from T cells, B-cell-depleted T cells, or PBMCs.

V trimming: 4 bases; J trimming: 7 bases; junction bases outside the gene matches: 5. Germline CDR1 reads SGHRS; CDR2 reads YFSETQ. This CDR3 region has 13 residues. Per the original methods: Nucleated cell counts were estimated from reference gene primer amplification. Assay: immunoSEQ multiplex PCR; the TCRdb copy retains only in-frame clones and omits some. That table furnishes V, J and clone size, whereas the DNA furnished D and trimming. Among 150,000 to 170,000 clones listed, roughly four fifths were seen once. V gene TRBV5-1 combines with J gene TRBJ1-2, with 9 bases matching TRBD1. The origin of this receptor is an elderly woman with acute or convalescent COVID-19. The specimen sequenced was peripheral blood. The CDR3 protein is CASSVGQGSGYTF. CDR3 DNA sequence: TGCGCCAGCAGCGTGGGACAGGGCAGTGGCTACACCTTC. The variable domain in full, completed from reference TRBV5-1 and TRBJ1-2, reads KAGVTQTPRYLIKTRGQQVTLSCSPISGHRSVSWYQQTPGQGLQFLFEYFSETQRNKGNFPGRFSGRQFSNSRSEMNVSTLELGDSALYLCASSVGQGSGYTFGSGTRLTVV.